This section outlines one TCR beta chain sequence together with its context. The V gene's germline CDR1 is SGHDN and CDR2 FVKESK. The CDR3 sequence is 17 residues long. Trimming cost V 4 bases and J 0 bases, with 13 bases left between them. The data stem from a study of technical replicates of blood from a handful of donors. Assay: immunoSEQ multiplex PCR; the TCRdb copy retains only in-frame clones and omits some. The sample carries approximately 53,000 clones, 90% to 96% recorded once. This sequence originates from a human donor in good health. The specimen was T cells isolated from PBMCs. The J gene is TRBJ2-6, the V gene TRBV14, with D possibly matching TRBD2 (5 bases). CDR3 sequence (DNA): TGTGCCAGCAGCCCCCCGTTGAGGGCCTCTGGGGCCAACGTCCTGACTTTC. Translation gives CASSPPLRASGANVLTF.